This is a list of T cell receptor beta chains from one sample in a study of T cell responses to AZD1222 COVID-19 vaccine. Only in-frame clones appear in the TCRdb table, and some are missing; sequencing was by immunoSEQ multiplex PCR. The listing records some 150,000 clones. The sequenced material came from peripheral blood. The receptors originated from an adult in good health. CDR3s include the opening cysteine and the closing phenylalanine or tryptophan. Each record gives: V gene, J gene, CDR3 length, D gene, CDR3 protein, CDR3 DNA. A D gene is named only where the DNA matches it firmly.

>TRBV6-1|TRBJ1-3|18|-
CASSEAPHARSSGNTIYF
TGTGCCAGCAGTGAAGCGCCGCATGCAAGGAGCTCTGGAAACACCATATATTTT
>TRBV28|TRBJ2-7|11|-
CASSFRYEQYF
TGTGCCAGCAGTTTCAGGTACGAGCAGTACTTC
>TRBV19|TRBJ1-2|15|TRBD1
CASSRPGAGGTGYTF
TGTGCCAGCAGCCGGCCCGGTGCAGGGGGCACTGGCTACACCTTC
>TRBV5-1|TRBJ1-2|14|-
CASSLTGDRVGYTF
TGCGCCAGCAGCTTGACGGGGGACCGAGTAGGCTACACCTTC
>TRBV24-1|TRBJ1-5|14|-
CATSVQGGNQPQHF
TGTGCCACCAGCGTACAGGGTGGTAATCAGCCCCAGCATTTT
>TRBV30|TRBJ1-2|12|-
CAWNGFNYGYTF
TGTGCCTGGAACGGATTTAACTATGGCTACACCTTC
>TRBV19|TRBJ1-2|12|-
CASSLGPYGYTF
TGTGCCAGTAGTCTGGGACCCTATGGCTACACCTTC
>TRBV5-5|TRBJ1-4|15|-
CASSLGQGEVEKLFF
TGTGCCAGCAGCTTGGGGCAGGGCGAAGTTGAAAAACTGTTTTTT
>TRBV3-1/TRBV3-2|TRBJ1-1|15|-
CASSQDDGGVSEAFF
TGTGCCAGCAGCCAAGATGATGGAGGGGTTTCTGAAGCTTTCTTT
>TRBV28|TRBJ2-1|13|TRBD1
CASRGTVYNEQFF
TGTGCCAGCAGGGGGACAGTCTACAATGAGCAGTTCTTC
>TRBV10-3|TRBJ1-1|14|-
CAISETGQVTEAFF
TGTGCCATCAGTGAGACAGGGCAGGTCACTGAAGCTTTCTTT
>TRBV15|TRBJ2-2|17|-
CATSSRAVRGLTGELFF
TGTGCCACCAGCAGCCGTGCTGTAAGGGGTCTGACCGGGGAGCTGTTTTTT
>TRBV25-1|TRBJ1-1|14|TRBD1
CASSDRGRNTEAFF
TGTGCCAGCAGTGACAGGGGGCGGAACACTGAAGCTTTCTTT
>TRBV11-2|TRBJ1-6|17|TRBD1
CASSLGGQGRRNSPLHF
TGTGCCAGCAGCTTAGGGGGACAGGGAAGAAGGAATTCACCCCTCCACTTT
>TRBV11-2|TRBJ1-2|12|-
CASSLSGYGYTF
TGTGCCAGCAGCTTATCGGGCTATGGCTACACCTTC
>TRBV2|TRBJ2-3|15|TRBD2
CASMVAGGSTDTQYF
TGTGCCAGCATGGTAGCGGGGGGCAGCACAGATACGCAGTATTTT
>TRBV2|TRBJ1-5|15|-
CASSPSGNAGQPQHF
TGTGCCAGCAGTCCCAGTGGGAACGCGGGGCAGCCCCAGCATTTT
>TRBV18|TRBJ1-1|15|-
CASSPRDPGDTEAFF
TGTGCCAGCTCACCTCGGGACCCAGGCGACACTGAAGCTTTCTTT
>TRBV24-1|TRBJ2-7|13|-
CATSDFPGLEQYF
TGTGCCACCAGTGATTTCCCGGGTCTGGAGCAGTACTTC
>TRBV4-3|TRBJ1-4|17|-
CASSQGGTGTRSEKLFF
TGCGCCAGCAGCCAAGGGGGTACGGGGACAAGGAGTGAAAAACTGTTTTTT
>TRBV5-1|TRBJ1-1|16|-
CASSLAYRSLNTEAFF
TGCGCCAGCAGCTTGGCGTACCGGTCGCTGAACACTGAAGCTTTCTTT
>TRBV5-1|TRBJ1-4|15|-
CASSSQPGTNEKLFF
TGCGCCAGCAGTTCCCAACCGGGAACTAATGAAAAACTGTTTTTT
>TRBV5-1|TRBJ1-2|13|TRBD1
CASSPTGDYGYTF
TGCGCCAGCAGCCCGACAGGGGACTATGGCTACACCTTC
>TRBV4-2|TRBJ2-7|14|-
CASSQNDRSYEQYF
TGTGCCAGCAGCCAAAACGACAGGTCCTACGAGCAGTACTTC
>TRBV28|TRBJ2-7|15|TRBD2
CASSLLAGDPYEQYF
TGTGCCAGCAGTCTATTAGCGGGTGACCCCTACGAGCAGTACTTC
>TRBV18|TRBJ2-7|14|-
CASSELAVPLEQYF
TGTGCCAGCTCAGAACTGGCAGTCCCTTTAGAGCAGTACTTC
>TRBV7-9|TRBJ2-2|16|-
CASRAPFRADTGELFF
TGTGCCAGCAGGGCCCCTTTCAGGGCGGACACCGGGGAGCTGTTTTTT
>TRBV5-1|TRBJ2-5|14|-
CASSLAPYQETQYF
TGCGCCAGCAGCTTGGCCCCGTACCAAGAGACCCAGTACTTC
>TRBV19|TRBJ1-1|13|-
CASSFGPDTEAFF
TGTGCCAGTAGTTTCGGGCCAGACACTGAAGCTTTCTTT
>TRBV5-4|TRBJ2-3|16|-
CASSSSSRVNTDTQYF
TGTGCCAGCAGCTCTTCTTCGCGGGTGAACACAGATACGCAGTATTTT
>TRBV3-1/TRBV3-2|TRBJ1-3|15|-
CASSQVGGSGNTIYF
TGTGCCAGCAGCCAGGTGGGGGGCTCTGGAAACACCATATATTTT
>TRBV27|TRBJ2-1|14|TRBD2
CASSFGGDTYEQFF
TGTGCCAGCAGTTTCGGGGGGGACACCTATGAGCAGTTCTTC
>TRBV12-3/TRBV12-4|TRBJ1-3|13|-
CASSLSGLNTIYF
TGTGCCAGCAGTTTATCAGGCCTAAACACCATATATTTT
>TRBV6-5|TRBJ1-5|13|-
CASSPPGNQPQHF
TGTGCCAGCAGTCCTCCCGGCAATCAGCCCCAGCATTTT
>TRBV4-1|TRBJ2-7|17|TRBD2
CASSTLRAGGPMDEQYF
TGCGCCAGCAGCACCCTGAGAGCGGGGGGGCCAATGGACGAGCAGTACTTC
>TRBV13|TRBJ2-1|16|-
CASSLRDVSSYNEQFF
TGTGCCAGCAGCCTCCGGGACGTGAGCTCCTACAATGAGCAGTTCTTC
>TRBV11-3|TRBJ1-1|13|-
CASSQDRNTEAFF
TGTGCCAGCAGCCAAGACAGGAACACTGAAGCTTTCTTT